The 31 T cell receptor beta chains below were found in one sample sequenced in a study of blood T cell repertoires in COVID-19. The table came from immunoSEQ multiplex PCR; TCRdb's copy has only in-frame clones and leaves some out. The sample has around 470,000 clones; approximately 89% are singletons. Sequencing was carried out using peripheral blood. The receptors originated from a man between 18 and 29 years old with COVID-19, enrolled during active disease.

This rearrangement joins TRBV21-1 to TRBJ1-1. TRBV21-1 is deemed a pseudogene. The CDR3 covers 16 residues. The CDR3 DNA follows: TGTGCCAGCAGCAAAGGGATGTCGGATCGGGGCACTGAAGCTTTCTTT. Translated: CASSKGMSDRGTEAFF.

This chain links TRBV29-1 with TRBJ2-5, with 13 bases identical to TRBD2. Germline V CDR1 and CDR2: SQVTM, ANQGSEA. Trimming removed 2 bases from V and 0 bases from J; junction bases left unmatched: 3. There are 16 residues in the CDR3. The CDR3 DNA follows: TGCAGCGTTGAACTCGGACTAGCGGGGGACCAAGAGACCCAGTACTTC. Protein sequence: CSVELGLAGDQETQYF.

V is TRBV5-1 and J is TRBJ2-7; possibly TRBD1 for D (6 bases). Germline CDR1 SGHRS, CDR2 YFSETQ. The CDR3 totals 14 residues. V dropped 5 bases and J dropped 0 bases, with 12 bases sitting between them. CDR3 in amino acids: CASRSRDTSYEQYF. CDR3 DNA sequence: TGCGCCAGCAGATCACGGGACACCTCCTACGAGCAGTACTTC. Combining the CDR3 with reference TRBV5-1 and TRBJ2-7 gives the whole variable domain KAGVTQTPRYLIKTRGQQVTLSCSPISGHRSVSWYQQTPGQGLQFLFEYFSETQRNKGNFPGRFSGRQFSNSRSEMNVSTLELGDSALYLCASRSRDTSYEQYFGPGTRLTVT.

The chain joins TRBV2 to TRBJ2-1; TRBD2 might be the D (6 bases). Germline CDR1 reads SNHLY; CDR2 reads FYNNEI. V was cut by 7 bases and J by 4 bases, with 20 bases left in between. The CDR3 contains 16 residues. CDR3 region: CASISRGSGAYNEQFF. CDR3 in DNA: TGTGCCAGCATCTCCCGGGGTAGCGGAGCTTACAATGAGCAGTTCTTC.

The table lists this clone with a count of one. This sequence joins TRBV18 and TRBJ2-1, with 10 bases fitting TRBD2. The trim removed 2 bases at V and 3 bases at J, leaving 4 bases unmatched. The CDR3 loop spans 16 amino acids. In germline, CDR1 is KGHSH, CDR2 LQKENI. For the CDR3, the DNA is TGTGCCAGCTCACCAGAAGCGGGAGGGGGCTACAATGAGCAGTTCTTC. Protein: CASSPEAGGGYNEQFF.

The CDR3 is CASSQDALALETQYF. The CDR3 nucleotides are TGTGCCAGCAGCCAAGATGCACTAGCGCTAGAGACCCAGTACTTC. This chain links TRBV4-2 with TRBJ2-5; 7 nucleotides agree with TRBD2. From germline, CDR1 is LGHNA and CDR2 YNFKEQ. J lost 4 bases, V lost 0 bases, and 5 bases had no gene match. The CDR3 consists of 15 residues.

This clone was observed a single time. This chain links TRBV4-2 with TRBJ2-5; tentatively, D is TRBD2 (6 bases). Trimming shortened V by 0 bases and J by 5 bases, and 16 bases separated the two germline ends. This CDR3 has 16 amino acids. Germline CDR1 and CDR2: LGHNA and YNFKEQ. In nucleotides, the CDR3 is TGTGCCAGCAGCCAAGATTTCGGAGGGAGTACGGAGACCCAGTACTTC. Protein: CASSQDFGGSTETQYF.

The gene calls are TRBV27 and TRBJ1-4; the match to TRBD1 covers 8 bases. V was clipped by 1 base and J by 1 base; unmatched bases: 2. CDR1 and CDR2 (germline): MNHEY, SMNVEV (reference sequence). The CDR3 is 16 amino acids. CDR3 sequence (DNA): TGTGCCAGCAGTTTATTAGGACAGGGAACTAATGAAAAACTGTTTTTT. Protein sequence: CASSLLGQGTNEKLFF.

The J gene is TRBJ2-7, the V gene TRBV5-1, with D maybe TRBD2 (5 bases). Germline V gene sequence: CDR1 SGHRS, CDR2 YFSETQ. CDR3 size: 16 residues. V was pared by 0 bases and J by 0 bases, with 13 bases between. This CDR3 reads CASSLGAGKSSYEQYF. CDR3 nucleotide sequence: TGCGCCAGCAGCTTGGGAGCCGGGAAAAGCTCCTACGAGCAGTACTTC.

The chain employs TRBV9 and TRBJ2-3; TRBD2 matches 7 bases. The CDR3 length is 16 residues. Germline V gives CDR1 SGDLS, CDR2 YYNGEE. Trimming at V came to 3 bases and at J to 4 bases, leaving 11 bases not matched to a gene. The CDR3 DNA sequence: TGTGCCAGCAGCGGAGCCTGGACTAGGGGCGCAGATACGCAGTATTTT. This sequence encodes CASSGAWTRGADTQYF.

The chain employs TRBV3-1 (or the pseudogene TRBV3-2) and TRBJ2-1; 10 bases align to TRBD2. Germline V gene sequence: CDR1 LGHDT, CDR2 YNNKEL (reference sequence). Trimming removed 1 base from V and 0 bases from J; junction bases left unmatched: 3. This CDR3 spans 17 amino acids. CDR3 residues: CASSQAASGGSYNEQFF. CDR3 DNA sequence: TGTGCCAGCAGCCAAGCCGCTAGCGGGGGCTCCTACAATGAGCAGTTCTTC.

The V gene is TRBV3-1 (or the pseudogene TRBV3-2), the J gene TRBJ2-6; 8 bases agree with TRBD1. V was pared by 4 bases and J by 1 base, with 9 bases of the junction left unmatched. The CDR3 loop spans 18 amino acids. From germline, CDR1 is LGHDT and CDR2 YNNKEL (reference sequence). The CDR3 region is CASSPDRGILSGANVLTF. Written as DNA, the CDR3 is TGTGCCAGCAGCCCCGACAGGGGAATTTTGTCTGGGGCCAACGTCCTGACTTTC.

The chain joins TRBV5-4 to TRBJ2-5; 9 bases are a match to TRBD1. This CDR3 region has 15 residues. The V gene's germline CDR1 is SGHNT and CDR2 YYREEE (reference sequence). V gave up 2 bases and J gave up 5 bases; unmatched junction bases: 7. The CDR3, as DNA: TGTGCCAGCAGCTTAACAGGGGGCAGCGGGGAGACCCAGTACTTC. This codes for CASSLTGGSGETQYF.

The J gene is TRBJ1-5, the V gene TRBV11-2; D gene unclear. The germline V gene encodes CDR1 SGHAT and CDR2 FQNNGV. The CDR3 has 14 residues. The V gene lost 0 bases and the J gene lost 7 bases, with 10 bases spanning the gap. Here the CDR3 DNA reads TGTGCCAGCAGCTTAGAAACGGGATCCCAGCCCCAGCATTTT. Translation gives CASSLETGSQPQHF.

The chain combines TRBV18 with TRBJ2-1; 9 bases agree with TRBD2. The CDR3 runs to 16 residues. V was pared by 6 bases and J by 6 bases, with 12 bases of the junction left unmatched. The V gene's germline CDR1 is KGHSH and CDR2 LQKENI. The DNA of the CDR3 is TGTGCCAGCTCTCTTAATTCCGGGACTAGCACCAATGAGCAGTTCTTC. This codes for CASSLNSGTSTNEQFF.

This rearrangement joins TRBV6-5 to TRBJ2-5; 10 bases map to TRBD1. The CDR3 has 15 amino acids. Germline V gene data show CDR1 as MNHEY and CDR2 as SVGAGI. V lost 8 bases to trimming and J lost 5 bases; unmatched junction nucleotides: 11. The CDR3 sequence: CASGTGTGVGETQYF. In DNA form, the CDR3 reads TGTGCCAGCGGAACCGGGACAGGGGTTGGTGAGACCCAGTACTTC.

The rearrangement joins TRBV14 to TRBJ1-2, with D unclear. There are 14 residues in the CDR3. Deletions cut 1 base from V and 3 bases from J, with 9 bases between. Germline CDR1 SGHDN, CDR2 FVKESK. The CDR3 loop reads CASSQVGFYYGYTF. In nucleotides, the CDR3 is TGTGCCAGCAGCCAAGTCGGGTTTTACTATGGCTACACCTTC.

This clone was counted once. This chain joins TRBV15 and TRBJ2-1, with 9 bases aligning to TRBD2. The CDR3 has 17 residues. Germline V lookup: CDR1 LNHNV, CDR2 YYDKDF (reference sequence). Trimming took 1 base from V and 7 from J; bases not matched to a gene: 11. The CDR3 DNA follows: TGTGCCACCAGCAGAGCGGGGTTTAGCGGGGGTCTAAATGAGCAGTTCTTC. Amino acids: CATSRAGFSGGLNEQFF. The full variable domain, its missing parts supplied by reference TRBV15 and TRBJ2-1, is DAMVIQNPRYQVTQFGKPVTLSCSQTLNHNVMYWYQQKSSQAPKLLFHYYDKDFNNEADTPDNFQSRRPNTSFCFLDIRSPGLGDTAMYLCATSRAGFSGGLNEQFFGPGTRLTVL.

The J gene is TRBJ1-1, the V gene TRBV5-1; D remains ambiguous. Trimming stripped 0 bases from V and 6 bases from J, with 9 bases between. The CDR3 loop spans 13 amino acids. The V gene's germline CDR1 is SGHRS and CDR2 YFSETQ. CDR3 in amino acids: CASSLAEGAEAFF. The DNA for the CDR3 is TGCGCCAGCAGCTTGGCGGAAGGAGCTGAAGCTTTCTTT.

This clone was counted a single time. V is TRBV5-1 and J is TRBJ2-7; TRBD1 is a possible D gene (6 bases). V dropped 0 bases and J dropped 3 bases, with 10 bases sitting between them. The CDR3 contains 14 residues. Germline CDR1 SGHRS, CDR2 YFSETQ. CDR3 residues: CASSLVGGDYEQYF. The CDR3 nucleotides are TGCGCCAGCAGCTTGGTAGGGGGAGACTACGAGCAGTACTTC.

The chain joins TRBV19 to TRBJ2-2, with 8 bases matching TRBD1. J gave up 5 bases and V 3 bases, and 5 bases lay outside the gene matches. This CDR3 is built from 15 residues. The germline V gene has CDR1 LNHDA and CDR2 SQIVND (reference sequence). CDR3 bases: TGTGCCAGTAGTATTCAGGGGGCGCGAACCGGGGAGCTGTTTTTT. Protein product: CASSIQGARTGELFF.

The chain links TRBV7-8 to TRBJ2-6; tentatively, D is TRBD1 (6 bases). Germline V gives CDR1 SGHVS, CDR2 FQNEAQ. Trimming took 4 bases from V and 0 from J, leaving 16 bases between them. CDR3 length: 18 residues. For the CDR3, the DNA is TGTGCCAGCAGCTCAGGGGTCGGGGAACTCTCTGGGGCCAACGTCCTGACTTTC. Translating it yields CASSSGVGELSGANVLTF.

The chain's CDR3 is CASSLNPGGPLHF. CDR3 nucleotide sequence: TGTGCCAGCAGTTTAAATCCCGGGGGTCCCCTCCACTTT. This rearrangement joins TRBV27 to TRBJ1-6, with TRBD1 as a possible D gene (5 bases). Germline V lookup: CDR1 MNHEY, CDR2 SMNVEV (reference sequence). Trimming took off 2 bases at V and 13 bases at J, with 12 bases between the two ends. This CDR3 is 13 amino acids long.

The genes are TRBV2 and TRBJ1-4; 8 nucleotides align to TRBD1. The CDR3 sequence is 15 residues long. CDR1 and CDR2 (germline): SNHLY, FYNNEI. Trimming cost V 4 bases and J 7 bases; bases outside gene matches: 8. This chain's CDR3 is CASSVTRGQAEKLFF. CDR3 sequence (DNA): TGTGCCAGCAGTGTTACCAGGGGACAGGCTGAAAAACTGTTTTTT.

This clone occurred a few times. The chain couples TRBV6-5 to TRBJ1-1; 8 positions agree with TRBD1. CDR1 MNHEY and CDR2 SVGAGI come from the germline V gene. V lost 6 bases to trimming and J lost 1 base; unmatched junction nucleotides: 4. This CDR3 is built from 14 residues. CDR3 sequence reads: CASSAGQENTEAFF. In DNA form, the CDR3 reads TGTGCCAGCAGCGCGGGACAGGAGAACACTGAAGCTTTCTTT.

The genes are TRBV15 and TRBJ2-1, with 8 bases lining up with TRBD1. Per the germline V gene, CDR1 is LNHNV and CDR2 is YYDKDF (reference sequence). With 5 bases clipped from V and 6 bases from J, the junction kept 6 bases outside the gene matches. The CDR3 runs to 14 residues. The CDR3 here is CATSPGTGLNEQFF. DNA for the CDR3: TGTGCCACCAGCCCCGGGACAGGACTCAATGAGCAGTTCTTC.

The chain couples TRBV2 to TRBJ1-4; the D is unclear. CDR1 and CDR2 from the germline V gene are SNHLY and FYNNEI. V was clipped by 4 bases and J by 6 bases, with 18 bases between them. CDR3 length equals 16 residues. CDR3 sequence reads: CASSGRTALRDEKLFF. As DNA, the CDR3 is TGTGCCAGCAGTGGTAGGACTGCGCTAAGGGATGAAAAACTGTTTTTT. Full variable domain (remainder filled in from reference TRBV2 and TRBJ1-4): EPEVTQTPSHQVTQMGQEVILRCVPISNHLYFYWYRQILGQKVEFLVSFYNNEISEKSEIFDDQFSVERPDGSNFTLKIRSTKLEDSAMYFCASSGRTALRDEKLFFGSGTQLSVL.

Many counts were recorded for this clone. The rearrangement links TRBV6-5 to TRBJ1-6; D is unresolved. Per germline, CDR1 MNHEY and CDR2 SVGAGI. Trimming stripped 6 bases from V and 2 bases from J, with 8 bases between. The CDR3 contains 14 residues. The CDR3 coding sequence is TGTGCCAGCAGCGTCAGTGCCTATAATTCACCCCTCCACTTT. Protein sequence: CASSVSAYNSPLHF.

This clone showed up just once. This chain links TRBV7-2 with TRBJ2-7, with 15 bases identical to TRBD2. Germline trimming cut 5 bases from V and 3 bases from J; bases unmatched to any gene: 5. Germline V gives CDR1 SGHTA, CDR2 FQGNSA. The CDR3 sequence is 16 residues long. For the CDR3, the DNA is TGTGCCAGCAGCCCCTGGACTAGCGGGGGGGTCTACGAGCAGTACTTC. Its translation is CASSPWTSGGVYEQYF.

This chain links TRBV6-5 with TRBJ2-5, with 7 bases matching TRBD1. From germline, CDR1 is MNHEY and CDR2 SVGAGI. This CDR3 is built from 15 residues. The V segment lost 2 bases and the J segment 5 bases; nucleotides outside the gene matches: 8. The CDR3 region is CASSYGHRGVETQYF. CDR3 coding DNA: TGTGCCAGCAGTTACGGGCACAGGGGTGTGGAGACCCAGTACTTC.

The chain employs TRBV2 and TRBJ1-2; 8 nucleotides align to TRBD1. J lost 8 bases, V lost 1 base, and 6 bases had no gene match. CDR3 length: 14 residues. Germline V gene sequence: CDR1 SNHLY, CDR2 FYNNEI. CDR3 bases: TGTGCCAGCAGTGAAGGGACAGGGTTTCAGGGCTACACCTTC. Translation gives CASSEGTGFQGYTF.